This T cell receptor beta chain was captured in a study of read filtering for tumor transcriptome and immune sequencing. This clonotype has a count of ten or more. The library was built from roughly 400 ng RNA with molecular barcoded adaptors for alpha/delta and beta/gamma chains. TCRdb processed the reads anew with MiXCR; each CDR3 protein has one entry. The sample contains some 38,000 distinct CDR3 sequences, 12% of which appear only once. This CDR3 is built from 14 residues. Trimming shortened V by 4 bases and J by 5 bases, and 12 bases separated the two germline ends. Germline V gene data show CDR1 as ENHRY and CDR2 as SYGVKD.

Sequencing input: a population of CD138-negative cells sorted from bone marrow. The sequence was collected from a donor over 35 with multiple myeloma. The chain combines TRBV10-3 with TRBJ1-5; D gene unclear. The CDR3 is CAISAAGRDQPQHF. The CDR3 nucleotides are TGTGCCATCAGTGCGGCAGGACGGGATCAGCCCCAGCATTTT.